These 24 T cell receptor beta chains were all obtained from the same sample, sequenced in a study of T cells in Graves' hyperthyroidism and ophthalmopathy. Amplified regions were TCR beta CDR3 sequences from RNA transcripts. HTBI primers were used for first-round RT-PCR of the TCR CDR3. One entry per CDR3 protein results from TCRdb running MiXCR on the multiplex PCR reads. The sample holds around 600,000 distinct CDR3 sequences, about 14% seen once. The sequencing sample was made of blood. Receptors originate from a woman aged 50 to 60 with Graves' ophthalmopathy.

This clonotype was found a few times. This chain joins TRBV28 and TRBJ2-4; 9 positions match TRBD2. V dropped 2 bases and J dropped 14; count of bases not matched to a gene: 7. This CDR3 is built from 13 residues. Germline V CDR1 and CDR2: MDHEN, SYDVKM. DNA for the CDR3: TGTGCCAGCAGTTTAGATTCGGCGGGAGGGGAGTACTTC. It is translated as CASSLDSAGGEYF.

This clonotype was counted at least ten times. The chain joins TRBV5-1 to TRBJ2-1, with 11 bases that match TRBD2. V was pared by 4 bases and J by 10 bases, with 4 bases of the junction left unmatched. Germline V CDR1 and CDR2: SGHRS, YFSETQ. This CDR3 is built from 13 residues. The CDR3 protein is CASSAGTSGEQFF. The CDR3 DNA sequence: TGCGCCAGCAGCGCCGGGACTAGCGGAGAGCAGTTCTTC.

A few counts support this clonotype. This chain links TRBV19 with TRBJ2-7; 9 bases align to TRBD2. The germline V gene has CDR1 LNHDA and CDR2 SQIVND (reference sequence). V lost 10 bases and J lost 3; bases outside the gene matches: 13. The CDR3 runs to 15 residues. Here the CDR3 reads CATRRGSGSGYEQYF. The CDR3 DNA sequence: TGTGCCACCCGCAGGGGTAGCGGGAGTGGCTACGAGCAGTACTTC.

This clonotype has only a few counts. The chain uses TRBV27 and TRBJ2-5, with D possibly matching TRBD2 (6 bases). Germline lookup yields CDR1 MNHEY and CDR2 SMNVEV (reference sequence). The germline V and J ends were trimmed by 2 bases and 5 bases, with 15 bases remaining between them. The CDR3 is made up of 15 amino acids. The CDR3 coding sequence is TGTGCCAGCAGTTTAAGGAGGGGCCGGAGGGAGACCCAGTACTTC. Protein: CASSLRRGRRETQYF.

In its sample, this clonotype was seen a few times. The chain carries TRBV7-3 and TRBJ2-1; TRBD2 agrees at 7 bases. Germline CDR1 reads SGHTA; CDR2 reads FQGTGA. V shed 1 base and J 5 bases; nucleotides not matched to a gene: 14. The CDR3 is 18 amino acids. The DNA of the CDR3 is TGTGCCAGCAGCTTAAGACCCCTTAGCGGGTATGTGGACAATGAGCAGTTCTTC. Translated: CASSLRPLSGYVDNEQFF.

This clonotype was picked up many times. The rearrangement links TRBV2 to TRBJ1-5, with TRBD1 matching 7 bases. Germline values: CDR1 SNHLY, CDR2 FYNNEI. Trimming took 5 bases from V and 5 from J; bases not matched to a gene: 3. The CDR3 is made up of 13 amino acids. The CDR3 here is CASSQGEDQPQHF. CDR3 nucleotides: TGTGCCAGCAGTCAGGGGGAAGATCAGCCCCAGCATTTT.

This clonotype has at least ten counts. The V gene is TRBV19, the J gene TRBJ2-7; 7 positions match TRBD1. Per the germline V gene, CDR1 is LNHDA and CDR2 is SQIVND (reference sequence). The length of the CDR3 is 14 residues. V trimming: 7 bases; J trimming: 7 bases; junction bases outside the gene matches: 13. The CDR3 nucleotides read TGTGCCAGTACTCCTGGGACAGATGTGGCTGAGCAGTACTTC. Translated, it gives CASTPGTDVAEQYF.

This clonotype was seen more than once but under ten times. This chain links TRBV19 with TRBJ1-2; 9 bases match TRBD1. Germline loops: CDR1 LNHDA, CDR2 SQIVND (reference sequence). Unmatched junction bases numbered 14, after V lost 7 bases and J lost 8 bases. The CDR3 extends over 15 amino acids. The CDR3 loop reads CASTREPGQGSGYTF. CDR3 DNA sequence: TGTGCCAGTACCCGGGAACCGGGACAGGGATCCGGCTACACCTTC.

This clonotype has just a few counts. This chain links TRBV6-1 with TRBJ2-1; D not certain. Germline values: CDR1 MNHNS, CDR2 SASEGT. The CDR3 sequence is 11 residues long. The ends were cut back, 6 bases at V and 10 bases at J, with 10 bases in the middle. The CDR3 bases are TGTGCCAGCAGACGGCGGACCGAGCAGTTCTTC. It is translated as CASRRRTEQFF.

Many counts were recorded for this clonotype. The genes are TRBV20-1 and TRBJ2-1; tentatively, D is TRBD1 (6 bases). Germline values: CDR1 DFQATT, CDR2 SNEGSKA (reference sequence). The ends were cut back, 6 bases at V and 10 bases at J, with 13 bases in the middle. This CDR3 spans 11 amino acids. CDR3 region: CSAYGGEEQFF. The CDR3 nucleotides read TGCAGTGCCTATGGGGGCGAGGAGCAGTTCTTC.

This clonotype was detected ten times or more. The genes are TRBV12-3 or TRBV12-4 and TRBJ1-2; D unclear. The CDR3 has 14 amino acids. Deletions cut 1 base from V and 4 bases from J, with 10 bases between. The CDR3 here is CASSLEASRYGYTF. CDR3 nucleotides: TGTGCCAGCAGTTTAGAGGCGTCCCGCTATGGCTACACCTTC.

In this sample, this clonotype turned up many times. This chain joins TRBV7-3 and TRBJ2-1; D unresolved. The CDR3 is made up of 13 amino acids. Between the trimmed V and J ends, which lost 5 bases and 1 base, there was a span of 6 bases. CDR1 and CDR2 (germline): SGHTA, FQGTGA. CDR3 residues: CASSPHSYNEQFF. In DNA form, the CDR3 reads TGTGCCAGCAGCCCCCATTCCTACAATGAGCAGTTCTTC.

This chain uses TRBV6-1 with TRBJ1-1, with 9 positions matching TRBD1. Germline V lookup: CDR1 MNHNS, CDR2 SASEGT. The ends lost 6 bases at V and 1 base at J; junction bases unmatched: 6. This CDR3 has 15 residues. The CDR3 loop reads CASREQGAGNTEAFF. As DNA, the CDR3 is TGTGCCAGCAGGGAACAGGGGGCCGGGAACACTGAAGCTTTCTTT.

This clonotype was counted many times. J is TRBJ1-4 and V is TRBV3-1; D perhaps matches TRBD1 (5 bases). This CDR3 is 15 amino acids long. The germline CDR1 and CDR2 sequences are LGHDT and YNNKEL (reference sequence). Trimming left V 4 bases short and J 4 bases short, with 13 bases between. The CDR3 DNA reads as TGTGCCAGCAGCCCCCGGGACGGATTTAATGAAAAACTGTTTTTT. Protein sequence: CASSPRDGFNEKLFF.

This clonotype was found many times. V is TRBV18 and J is TRBJ1-1; 10 bases map to TRBD1. The CDR3 loop spans 16 amino acids. Trimming cost V 6 bases and J 4 bases; bases outside gene matches: 11. From germline, CDR1 is KGHSH and CDR2 LQKENI. The CDR3 DNA follows: TGTGCCAGCTCTCAGAGACAGGGGGCGGCGGGCACTGAAGCTTTCTTT. Its translation is CASSQRQGAAGTEAFF.

This clonotype was seen repeatedly, ten times or more. CDR3 sequence reads: CASSARAWTGTASYNEQFF. CDR3 nucleotide sequence: TGTGCCAGCAGCGCCCGCGCTTGGACCGGGACAGCCTCCTACAATGAGCAGTTCTTC. The chain carries TRBV9 and TRBJ2-1; 7 bases are shared with TRBD1. The CDR3 loop spans 19 amino acids. The germline CDR1 and CDR2 sequences are SGDLS and YYNGEE. The junction had 15 bases not matched to a gene; V was cut back by 3 bases and J by 0 bases.

This chain uses TRBV7-2 with TRBJ1-2; the D is unclear. The germline V gene encodes CDR1 SGHTA and CDR2 FQGNSA. V lost 2 bases to trimming and J lost 8 bases, with 15 bases between them. There are 14 residues in the CDR3. This chain's CDR3 is CASSLSRPSIGYTF. As DNA, the CDR3 is TGTGCCAGCAGCTTAAGTAGACCGTCGATAGGCTACACCTTC.

This clonotype occurred many times. The rearrangement joins TRBV18 to TRBJ1-3; D possibly corresponds to TRBD1 (6 bases). V lost 3 bases to trimming and J lost 4 bases, with 16 bases between them. The CDR3 loop spans 16 amino acids. Germline values: CDR1 KGHSH, CDR2 LQKENI. CDR3 sequence (DNA): TGTGCCAGCTCACCTTTATTTGGACAGCTCGGAAACACCATATATTTT. Protein product: CASSPLFGQLGNTIYF.

The CDR3 DNA reads TGCGCCAGCAGCCAAAGGGGAGGGGAGACCCAGTACTTC. This sequence encodes CASSQRGGETQYF. This chain uses TRBV4-3 with TRBJ2-5, with 7 bases matching TRBD2. The CDR3 totals 13 residues. With 2 bases clipped from V and 5 bases from J, the junction kept 2 bases outside the gene matches. Germline V lookup: CDR1 LGHNA, CDR2 YSLEER.

The CDR3: CASSQVWRLTNNEQFF. CDR3 bases: TGCGCCAGCAGCCAAGTATGGCGGCTTACAAACAATGAGCAGTTCTTC. V is TRBV4-1 and J is TRBJ2-1; D remains unclear. The CDR3 consists of 16 residues. Germline lookup yields CDR1 MGHRA and CDR2 YSYEKL. Trimming stripped 1 base from V and 5 bases from J, with 15 bases between.

This clonotype occurred many times. The CDR3 is CASSFPPANTGELFF. CDR3 nucleotides: TGTGCCAGCAGCTTTCCCCCGGCGAACACCGGGGAGCTGTTTTTT. The V and J genes are TRBV12-3 or TRBV12-4 and TRBJ2-2; D ambiguous. V lost 6 bases and J lost 0, with 11 bases in between. CDR3 length: 15 residues.

The rearrangement uses TRBV2 and TRBJ1-1; 8 bases map to TRBD1. V was pared by 4 bases and J by 0 bases, with 7 bases of the junction left unmatched. This CDR3 comprises 16 residues. Germline CDR1 and CDR2: SNHLY and FYNNEI. CDR3 residues: CASSASGQGMNTEAFF. As DNA, the CDR3 is TGTGCCAGCAGTGCATCCGGACAGGGAATGAACACTGAAGCTTTCTTT.

There are a few counts of this clonotype. The chain recombines TRBV29-1 with TRBJ2-1; 9 nucleotides align to TRBD1. The CDR3 sequence is 13 residues long. Trimming took 6 bases from V and 2 from J; bases not matched to a gene: 2. Germline values: CDR1 SQVTM, CDR2 ANQGSEA. The CDR3 reads CSVGDRAYNEQFF. CDR3 bases: TGCAGCGTGGGGGACAGGGCCTACAATGAGCAGTTCTTC.

This clonotype has a count of ten or more. V usage is TRBV6-2 or TRBV6-3 and J usage is TRBJ1-1; TRBD1 is a possible D gene (5 bases). Trimming took 6 bases from V and 0 from J, leaving 17 bases between them. Germline V gives CDR1 MNHEY, CDR2 SVGEGT. The CDR3 has 16 amino acids. CDR3 loop: CASRPLNWGVNTEAFF. DNA for the CDR3: TGTGCCAGCAGGCCGTTAAATTGGGGCGTGAACACTGAAGCTTTCTTT.